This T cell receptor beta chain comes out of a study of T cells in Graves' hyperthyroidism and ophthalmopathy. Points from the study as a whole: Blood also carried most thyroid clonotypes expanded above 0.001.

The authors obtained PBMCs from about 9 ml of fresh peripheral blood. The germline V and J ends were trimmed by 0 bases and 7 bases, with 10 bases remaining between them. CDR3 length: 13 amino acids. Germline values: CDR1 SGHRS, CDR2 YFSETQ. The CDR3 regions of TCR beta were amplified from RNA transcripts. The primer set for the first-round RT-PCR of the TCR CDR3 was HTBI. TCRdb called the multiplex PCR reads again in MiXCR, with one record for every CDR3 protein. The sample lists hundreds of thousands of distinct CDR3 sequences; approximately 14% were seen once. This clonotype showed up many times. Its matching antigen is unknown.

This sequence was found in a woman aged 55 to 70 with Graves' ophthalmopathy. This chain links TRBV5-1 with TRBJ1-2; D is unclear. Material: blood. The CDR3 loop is CASSLEPLSGYTF. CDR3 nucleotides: TGCGCCAGCAGCTTGGAACCTTTAAGTGGCTACACCTTC. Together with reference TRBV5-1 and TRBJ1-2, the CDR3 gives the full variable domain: KAGVTQTPRYLIKTRGQQVTLSCSPISGHRSVSWYQQTPGQGLQFLFEYFSETQRNKGNFPGRFSGRQFSNSRSEMNVSTLELGDSALYLCASSLEPLSGYTFGSGTRLTVV.